A single sample is the source of the 22 T cell receptor beta chains below, sequenced in a study of response to subunit inactivated influenza vaccine. In TCRdb, the RT-PCR reads were re-called with MiXCR into one record per CDR3 protein. Of approximately 530,000 distinct CDR3 sequences in the sample, 6% to 9% were seen once. The sequencing used PBMCs from blood, collected less than 30 months after vaccination. The receptors were gathered from a man aged 45 to 70 who received an inactivated influenza vaccine.

This clonotype was observed a handful of times. The chain uses TRBV1 and TRBJ1-1. TRBV1 is a pseudogene segment. This CDR3 is built from 13 residues. The chain's CDR3 is CTSSQDWNTEAFF. CDR3 coding DNA: TGCACCAGCAGCCAAGATTGGAACACTGAAGCTTTCTTT.

This clonotype was detected a few times. The V and J genes are TRBV11-2 and TRBJ2-4, with 7 bases fitting TRBD1. This CDR3 spans 18 amino acids. From germline, CDR1 is SGHAT and CDR2 FQNNGV. The V gene end was trimmed by 5 bases and the J gene end by 1 base; junction bases not matched to a gene: 14. The CDR3 DNA follows: TGTGCCAGCAGCCAGACGGGACAGTCATACACGGCCAAAAACATTCAGTACTTC. Translation gives CASSQTGQSYTAKNIQYF.

This clonotype came up a few times. V usage is TRBV20-1 and J usage is TRBJ2-1; no definite D call. CDR3 length equals 13 residues. Trimming cost V 3 bases and J 2 bases, with 8 bases left between them. CDR1 and CDR2 (germline): DFQATT, SNEGSKA (reference sequence). This CDR3 reads CSASRFPYNEQFF. The DNA of the CDR3 is TGCAGTGCTAGCAGGTTTCCCTACAATGAGCAGTTCTTC.

There are a few counts of this clonotype. The chain carries TRBV28 and TRBJ1-2; 7 bases align to TRBD1. Unmatched junction bases numbered 12, after V lost 6 bases and J lost 14 bases. The CDR3 extends over 12 amino acids. CDR1 MDHEN and CDR2 SYDVKM come from the germline V gene. In nucleotides, the CDR3 is TGTGCCAGCAGCCTCGACAGGGTCGGGTGGACCTTC. It codes for CASSLDRVGWTF.

The chain recombines TRBV7-8 with TRBJ2-1; a weak D match, TRBD2 (6 bases). The V gene lost 0 bases and the J gene lost 8 bases, with 11 bases spanning the gap. The germline V gene encodes CDR1 SGHVS and CDR2 FQNEAQ. The CDR3 spans 14 residues. The CDR3 region has the DNA TGTGCCAGCAGCTTAGCGCGGGGAAGGGATGAGCAGTTCTTC. Its protein is CASSLARGRDEQFF.

The table lists this clonotype with a few counts. V is TRBV20-1 and J is TRBJ2-5, with D tentatively TRBD1 (6 bases). Trimming left V 5 bases short and J 4 bases short, with 14 bases between. Germline V gene lookup returns CDR1 DFQATT and CDR2 SNEGSKA (reference sequence). The CDR3 totals 13 residues. CDR3 loop: CSAYYRARETQYF. The CDR3 DNA sequence: TGCAGTGCTTACTACAGGGCCCGAGAGACCCAGTACTTC.

The V and J genes are TRBV20-1 and TRBJ2-5, with 7 bases fitting TRBD1. V trimming: 2 bases; J trimming: 4 bases; junction bases outside the gene matches: 10. Germline V gene lookup returns CDR1 DFQATT and CDR2 SNEGSKA (reference sequence). The CDR3 runs to 15 residues. The CDR3 is CSARSPQGRRETQYF. CDR3 bases: TGCAGTGCTAGATCCCCACAGGGGCGGAGAGAGACCCAGTACTTC.

This clonotype was recorded many times. The J gene is TRBJ2-7, the V gene TRBV5-1; 8 positions agree with TRBD1. V was clipped by 4 bases and J by 5 bases; unmatched bases: 5. The CDR3 totals 13 residues. Germline loops: CDR1 SGHRS, CDR2 YFSETQ. CDR3 protein: CASSPGQGDEQYF. The CDR3 coding sequence is TGCGCCAGCAGCCCCGGACAGGGAGACGAGCAGTACTTC.

CDR3 DNA sequence: TGTGCCAGCAGCTTAGAAGTGTGGACTCCCGGCCCCTCAAACTACAATGAGCAGTTCTTC. It codes for CASSLEVWTPGPSNYNEQFF. This chain connects TRBV11-2 to TRBJ2-1, with D possibly matching TRBD2 (5 bases). Per the germline V gene, CDR1 is SGHAT and CDR2 is FQNNGV. The CDR3 loop spans 20 amino acids. V lost 0 bases to trimming and J lost 3 bases, with 24 bases between them.

This clonotype was seen more than once but under ten times. The chain is built from TRBV6-1 and TRBJ2-7, with D unresolved. Germline V gene lookup returns CDR1 MNHNS and CDR2 SASEGT. The CDR3 spans 11 residues. Trimming cost V 8 bases and J 3 bases, with 8 bases left between them. The CDR3 protein is CASDRNYEQYF. CDR3 nucleotide sequence: TGTGCCAGCGATAGAAACTACGAGCAGTACTTC.

As to this clonotype: Without the conserved terminal phenylalanine or tryptophan, this CDR3 likely stems from a read error. The gene calls are TRBV7-7 and TRBJ2-7; TRBD1 is a possible D gene (5 bases). The CDR3 totals 13 residues. Germline CDR1 reads SSHAT; CDR2 reads FNYEAQ (reference sequence). V gave up 2 bases and J gave up 5 bases, with 10 bases separating them. As DNA, the CDR3 is TGTGCCAGCAGCTTAAGGGGTAGTAACGAGCAGTACCTC. It yields the protein CASSLRGSNEQYL.

This clonotype was detected a few times. This chain links TRBV20-1 with TRBJ2-1, with 7 positions matching TRBD2. Germline V CDR1 and CDR2: DFQATT, SNEGSKA (reference sequence). CDR3 size: 13 residues. Germline trimming cut 2 bases from V and 7 bases from J; bases unmatched to any gene: 5. Here the CDR3 reads CSARMGGENEQFF. The CDR3 DNA follows: TGCAGTGCTAGAATGGGGGGGGAAAATGAGCAGTTCTTC.

V and J are TRBV28 and TRBJ2-1; D gene unclear. V lost 3 bases and J lost 4, with 10 bases in between. This CDR3 has 14 amino acids. Germline assignment: CDR1 MDHEN and CDR2 SYDVKM. In DNA form, the CDR3 reads TGTGCCAGCAGTTTGGGCGTTACTTACAATGAGCAGTTCTTC. Translation gives CASSLGVTYNEQFF.

This clonotype has a count of ten or more. The J gene is TRBJ2-6, the V gene TRBV29-1; D is ambiguous. Germline V gene data show CDR1 as SQVTM and CDR2 as ANQGSEA. The CDR3 runs to 14 residues. The V end lost 6 bases, the J end lost 2 bases, and 11 bases lay between the germline ends. The CDR3 DNA follows: TGCAGCGTGAAGGCCCCCGCTGGGGCCAACGTCCTGACTTTC. It yields the protein CSVKAPAGANVLTF.

This clonotype has a count of ten or more. The chain links TRBV12-3 or TRBV12-4 to TRBJ2-3; no clear D. V was shortened by 3 bases and J by 6 bases, with 7 bases between the two germline ends. The CDR3 is made up of 12 amino acids. CDR3 loop: CASSFYPDTQYF. In DNA, the CDR3 is TGTGCCAGCAGTTTTTATCCGGATACGCAGTATTTT.

The rearrangement links TRBV27 to TRBJ2-1; unclear D gene. Trimming removed 3 bases at V and 9 bases at J, with 12 bases between. The CDR3 extends over 13 amino acids. CDR1 is MNHEY, CDR2 SMNVEV, per germline (reference sequence). CDR3 DNA sequence: TGTGCCAGCAGTTTCCGTGGGGTGGGTGAGCAGTTCTTC. Its translation is CASSFRGVGEQFF.

V and J are TRBV15 and TRBJ2-5; D not resolved. The CDR3 has 16 amino acids. Germline V gene sequence: CDR1 LNHNV, CDR2 YYDKDF (reference sequence). The V gene lost 4 bases and the J gene lost 1 base, with 16 bases spanning the gap. The CDR3 sequence is CATSINKGPIQETQYF. CDR3 bases: TGTGCCACCAGCATTAACAAGGGTCCCATCCAAGAGACCCAGTACTTC.

This clonotype was seen at least ten times. This chain joins TRBV4-3 and TRBJ1-4, with TRBD1 as a possible D gene (5 bases). V lost 1 base and J lost 7, with 16 bases in between. Germline loops: CDR1 LGHNA, CDR2 YSLEER. This CDR3 contains 16 residues. The CDR3 loop is CASSQAWGRSSEKLFF. The CDR3 DNA reads TGCGCCAGCAGCCAAGCATGGGGACGGAGCAGTGAAAAACTGTTTTTT.

This clonotype was seen only a few times. The chain couples TRBV7-8 to TRBJ1-1, with 8 nucleotides matching TRBD1. The CDR3 loop spans 14 amino acids. Germline lookup yields CDR1 SGHVS and CDR2 FQNEAQ. Losses at the gene ends were 5 bases for V and 7 bases for J; bases not matched to a gene: 9. CDR3 protein: CASSKRQGLGEAFF. CDR3 DNA: TGTGCCAGCAGCAAAAGACAGGGGTTGGGTGAAGCTTTCTTT. Together with reference TRBV7-8 and TRBJ1-1, the CDR3 gives the full variable domain: GAGVSQSPRYKVAKRGQDVALRCDPISGHVSLFWYQQALGQGPEFLTYFQNEAQLDKSGLPSDRFFAERPEGSVSTLKIQRTQQEDSAVYLCASSKRQGLGEAFFGQGTRLTVV.

This clonotype turned up a few times. J is TRBJ2-7 and V is TRBV5-1; the D is unclear. Trimming removed 4 bases from V and 3 bases from J, with 5 bases in between. Per the germline V gene, CDR1 is SGHRS and CDR2 is YFSETQ. The CDR3 extends over 11 amino acids. Here the CDR3 DNA reads TGCGCCAGCAGCCGGTTCTACGAGCAGTACTTC. Amino acid sequence: CASSRFYEQYF.

This clonotype came up many times. The J gene is TRBJ2-1, the V gene TRBV7-9; 8 bases are shared with TRBD2. CDR1 is SEHNR and CDR2 is FQNEAQ in the germline V gene (reference sequence). Trimming at V came to 5 bases and at J to 4 bases, leaving 10 bases not matched to a gene. This CDR3 has 16 amino acids. This CDR3 reads CASSRLGAGGYNEQFF. The CDR3 nucleotides are TGTGCCAGCAGCCGCCTCGGGGCGGGGGGTTACAATGAGCAGTTCTTC.

The chain links TRBV27 to TRBJ2-7; 7 nucleotides align to TRBD1. The CDR3 length is 16 residues. The junction had 11 bases not matched to a gene; V was cut back by 6 bases and J by 0 bases. Germline V lookup: CDR1 MNHEY, CDR2 SMNVEV (reference sequence). The CDR3 spells CASSITVGTVSYEQYF. CDR3 nucleotide sequence: TGTGCCAGCAGCATAACCGTAGGGACAGTCTCCTACGAGCAGTACTTC.